Each of the 6 T cell receptor beta chains below was sequenced from the same sample in a study of shared clonotypes between healthy human individuals. The naive CD8 fraction comprised CD45RO-negative cells positively selected for CCR7 and excluded terminally differentiated effector memory CD45RA+ cells. Some clones are missing from TCRdb's copy, which holds only in-frame ones; the method was immunoSEQ multiplex PCR. This repertoire shows 760,000 or so clones, roughly 96% found once; its top ten account for less than 0.25%. The sequencing sample was made of naive CD8+ T cells sorted from blood. These receptors originate from a man aged 25 to 45 in good health.

The chain recombines TRBV28 with TRBJ2-1, with D hard to call. The CDR3 covers 14 residues. The V gene's germline CDR1 is MDHEN and CDR2 SYDVKM. V was shortened by 3 bases and J by 5 bases, with 11 bases between the two germline ends. Here the CDR3 reads CASSFLGSNNEQFF. In nucleotides, the CDR3 is TGTGCCAGCAGTTTCCTGGGATCTAACAATGAGCAGTTCTTC.

V is TRBV5-1 and J is TRBJ2-6; no clear D gene. V was cut by 1 base and J by 1 base, with 15 bases left in between. The CDR3 has 18 amino acids. Germline-derived CDR1 and CDR2 are SGHRS and YFSETQ. The CDR3 reads CASSLLPGPISGANVLTF. The CDR3 coding sequence is TGCGCCAGCAGCTTGCTACCAGGACCGATTTCTGGGGCCAACGTCCTGACTTTC.

The chain joins TRBV2 to TRBJ1-5; D possibly corresponds to TRBD1 (6 bases). CDR1 SNHLY and CDR2 FYNNEI come from the germline V gene. The CDR3 extends over 15 amino acids. The V end was cut by 4 bases, the J end by 6 bases, with 16 bases between. The CDR3 region has the DNA TGTGCCAGCAGTGGGATCACAGGGCCGAGTCAGCCCCAGCATTTT. It codes for CASSGITGPSQPQHF.

This chain joins TRBV5-4 and TRBJ2-3, with 14 bases identical to TRBD2. The CDR3 runs 15 residues. Trimming removed 4 bases from V and 3 bases from J; junction bases left unmatched: 1. The V gene's germline CDR1 is SGHNT and CDR2 YYREEE (reference sequence). CDR3 nucleotide sequence: TGTGCCAGCAGCGGGACTAGCGGGAGTACAGATACGCAGTATTTT. It is translated as CASSGTSGSTDTQYF. Full variable domain (outside the CDR3, taken from reference TRBV5-4 and TRBJ2-3): ETGVTQSPTHLIKTRGQQVTLRCSSQSGHNTVSWYQQALGQGPQFIFQYYREEENGRGNFPPRFSGLQFPNYSSELNVNALELDDSALYLCASSGTSGSTDTQYFGPGTRLTVL.

This clone appeared a single time. V gene TRBV10-2 combines with J gene TRBJ1-5, with D maybe TRBD1 (5 bases). Germline V gene data show CDR1 as WSHSY and CDR2 as SAAADI. The CDR3 is 14 residues long. The V end lost 0 bases, the J end lost 4 bases, and 7 bases lay between the germline ends. The CDR3 region is CASSESPGNQPQHF. CDR3 in DNA: TGCGCCAGCAGTGAGTCCCCAGGGAATCAGCCCCAGCATTTT.

V gene TRBV6-6 combines with J gene TRBJ2-7; no firm D call. The V gene's germline CDR1 is MNHNY and CDR2 SVGAGI (reference sequence). CDR3 length equals 11 residues. Trimming shortened V by 6 bases and J by 3 bases, and 6 bases separated the two germline ends. The CDR3 nucleotides read TGTGCCAGCAGCTTCGACTACGAGCAGTACTTC. Its translation is CASSFDYEQYF.